The source of this TCR beta chain is a study of T-cell reconstitution after alpha-beta-depleted transplantation in children. TCRbeta library preparation incorporated unique molecular identifiers. TCRdb called the PCR reads again in MiXCR, with one record for every CDR3 protein. The data show some 250,000 distinct CDR3 sequences, more than 10% seen once. Ten or more counts support this clonotype. CDR3 length equals 15 residues. CDR1 is LGHDT and CDR2 is YNNKEL in the germline V gene (reference sequence). V lost 1 base and J 4 bases, leaving 13 bases between the germline ends. This TCR was sampled from a human donor who donated a stem cell graft to a child with acute lymphoblastic leukemia. Sequences were derived from PBMCs from the stem cell graft donor, sampled from the stem cell graft. This chain links TRBV3-1 with TRBJ1-1, with D unclear. In DNA, the CDR3 is TGTGCCAGCAGCCAAGTCGGGAGGCCCCGCACTGAAGCTTTCTTT. Its translation is CASSQVGRPRTEAFF.